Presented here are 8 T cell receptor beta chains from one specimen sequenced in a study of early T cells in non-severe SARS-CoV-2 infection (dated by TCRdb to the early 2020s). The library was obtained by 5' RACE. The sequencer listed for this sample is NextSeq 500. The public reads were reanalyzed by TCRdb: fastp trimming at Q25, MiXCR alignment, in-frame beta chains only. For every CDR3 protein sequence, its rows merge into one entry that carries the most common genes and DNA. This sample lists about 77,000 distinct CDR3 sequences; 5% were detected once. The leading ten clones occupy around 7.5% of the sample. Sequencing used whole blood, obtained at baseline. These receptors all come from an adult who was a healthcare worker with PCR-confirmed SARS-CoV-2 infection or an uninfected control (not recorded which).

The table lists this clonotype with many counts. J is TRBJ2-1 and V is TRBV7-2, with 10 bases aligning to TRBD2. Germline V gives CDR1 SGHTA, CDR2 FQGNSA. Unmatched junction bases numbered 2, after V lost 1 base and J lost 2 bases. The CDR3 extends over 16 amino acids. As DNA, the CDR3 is TGTGCCAGCAGCTTAGTTACTAGCGGGGCCTACAATGAGCAGTTCTTC. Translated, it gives CASSLVTSGAYNEQFF.

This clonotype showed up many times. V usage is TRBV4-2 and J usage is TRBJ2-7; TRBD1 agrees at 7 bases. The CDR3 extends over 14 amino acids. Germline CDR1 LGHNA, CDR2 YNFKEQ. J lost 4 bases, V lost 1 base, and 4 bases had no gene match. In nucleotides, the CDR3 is TGTGCCAGCAGCCAAGCAACACAGGGGTACGAGCAGTACTTC. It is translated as CASSQATQGYEQYF.

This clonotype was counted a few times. The CDR3 DNA reads as TGTGCCAGCAGCTTACTTAGGATTAGCTGGGGGGGTGAGCAGTACTTC. It is translated as CASSLLRISWGGEQYF. The chain carries TRBV11-2 and TRBJ2-7, with 7 bases that match TRBD2. V was clipped by 2 bases and J by 7 bases; unmatched bases: 14. The V gene's germline CDR1 is SGHAT and CDR2 FQNNGV. CDR3 length equals 16 residues.

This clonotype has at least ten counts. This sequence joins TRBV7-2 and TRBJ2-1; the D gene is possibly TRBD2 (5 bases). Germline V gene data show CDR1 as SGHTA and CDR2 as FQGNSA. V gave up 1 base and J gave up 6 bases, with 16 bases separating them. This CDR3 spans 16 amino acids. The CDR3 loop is CASSLGYSAAPNEQFF. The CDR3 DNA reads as TGTGCCAGCAGCTTAGGGTATAGCGCAGCCCCCAATGAGCAGTTCTTC.

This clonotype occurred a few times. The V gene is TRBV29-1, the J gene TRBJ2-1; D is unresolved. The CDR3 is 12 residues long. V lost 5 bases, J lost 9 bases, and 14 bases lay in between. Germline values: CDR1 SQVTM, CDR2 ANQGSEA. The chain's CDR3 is CSVPFTFPEQFF. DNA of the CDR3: TGCAGCGTTCCCTTTACTTTCCCTGAGCAGTTCTTC.

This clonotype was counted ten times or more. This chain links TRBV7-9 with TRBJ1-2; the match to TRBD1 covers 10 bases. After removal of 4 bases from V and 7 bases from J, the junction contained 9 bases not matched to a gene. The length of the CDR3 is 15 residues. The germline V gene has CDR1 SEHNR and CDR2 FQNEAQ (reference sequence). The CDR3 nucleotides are TGTGCCAGCAGCTCCCGCGGACAGGGGGTGAGTGGCTACACCTTC. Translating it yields CASSSRGQGVSGYTF.

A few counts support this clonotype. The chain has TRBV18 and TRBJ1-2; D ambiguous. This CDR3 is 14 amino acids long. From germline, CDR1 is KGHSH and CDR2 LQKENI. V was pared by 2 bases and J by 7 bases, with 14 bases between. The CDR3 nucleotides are TGTGCCAGCTCACCATCCGGGCTCAATTCTGGCTACACCTTC. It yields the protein CASSPSGLNSGYTF.

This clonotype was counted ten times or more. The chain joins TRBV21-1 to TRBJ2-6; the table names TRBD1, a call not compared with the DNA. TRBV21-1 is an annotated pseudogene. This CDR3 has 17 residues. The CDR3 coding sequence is TGTGCCAGCAGCAAAGACCCGGGGGGGCTCGGGGCCAACGTCCTGACTTTC. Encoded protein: CASSKDPGGLGANVLTF.